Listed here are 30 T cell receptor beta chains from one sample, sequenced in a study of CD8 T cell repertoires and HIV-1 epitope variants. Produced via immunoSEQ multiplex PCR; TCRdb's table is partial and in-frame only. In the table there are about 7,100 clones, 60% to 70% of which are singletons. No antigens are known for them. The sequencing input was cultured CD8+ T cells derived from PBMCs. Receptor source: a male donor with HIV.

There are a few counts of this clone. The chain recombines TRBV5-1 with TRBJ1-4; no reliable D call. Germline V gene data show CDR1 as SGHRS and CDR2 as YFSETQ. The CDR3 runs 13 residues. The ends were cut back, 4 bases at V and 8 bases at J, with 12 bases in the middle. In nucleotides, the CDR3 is TGCGCCAGCAGCACTAGAGGAGGAGAAAAACTGTTTTTT. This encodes CASSTRGGEKLFF.

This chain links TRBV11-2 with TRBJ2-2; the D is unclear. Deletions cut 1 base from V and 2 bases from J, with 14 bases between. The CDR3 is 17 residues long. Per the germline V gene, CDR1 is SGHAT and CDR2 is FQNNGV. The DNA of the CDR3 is TGTGCCAGCAGCTTAGTTTTAGGGATGAAAAACACCGGGGAGCTGTTTTTT. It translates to CASSLVLGMKNTGELFF.

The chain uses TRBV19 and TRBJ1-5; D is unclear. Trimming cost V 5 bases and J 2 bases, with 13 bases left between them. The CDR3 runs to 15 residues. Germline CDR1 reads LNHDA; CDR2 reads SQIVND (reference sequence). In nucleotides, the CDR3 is TGTGCCAGTAGTGTCGGGGAATGGGGCAATCAGCCCCAGCATTTT. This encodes CASSVGEWGNQPQHF.

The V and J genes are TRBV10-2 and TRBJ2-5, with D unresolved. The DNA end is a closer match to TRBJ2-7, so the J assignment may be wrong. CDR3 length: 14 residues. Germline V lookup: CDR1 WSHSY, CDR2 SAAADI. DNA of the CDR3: TGCGCCAGCAGTGTTGCGGAAAGTTTTTACGAGCAGTACTTC. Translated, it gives CASSVAESFYEQYF.

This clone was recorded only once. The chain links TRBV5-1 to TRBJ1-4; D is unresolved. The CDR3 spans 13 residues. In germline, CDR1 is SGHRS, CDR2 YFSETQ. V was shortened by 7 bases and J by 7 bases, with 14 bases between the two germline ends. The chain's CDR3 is CASSPLRAEKLFF. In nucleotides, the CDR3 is TGCGCCAGCTCCCCGCTACGGGCTGAAAAACTGTTTTTT.

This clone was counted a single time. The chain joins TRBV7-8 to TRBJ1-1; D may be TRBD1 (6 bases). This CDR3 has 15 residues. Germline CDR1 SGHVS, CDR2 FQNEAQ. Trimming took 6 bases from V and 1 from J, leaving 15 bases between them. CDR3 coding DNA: TGTGCCAGCAGTTCGACCTTGGGACAGAACACTGAAGCTTTCTTT. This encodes CASSSTLGQNTEAFF.

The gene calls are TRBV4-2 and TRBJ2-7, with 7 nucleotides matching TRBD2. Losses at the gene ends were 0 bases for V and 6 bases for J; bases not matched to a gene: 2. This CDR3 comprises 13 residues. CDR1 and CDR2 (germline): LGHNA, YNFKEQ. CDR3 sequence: CASSQEAGTEQYF. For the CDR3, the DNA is TGTGCCAGCAGCCAAGAAGCGGGGACCGAGCAGTACTTC.

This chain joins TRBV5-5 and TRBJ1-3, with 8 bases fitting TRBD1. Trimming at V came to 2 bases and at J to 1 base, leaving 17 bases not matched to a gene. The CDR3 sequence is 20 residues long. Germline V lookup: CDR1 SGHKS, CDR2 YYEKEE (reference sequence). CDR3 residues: CASSFLTATRGQQSGNTIYF. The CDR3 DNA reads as TGTGCCAGCAGCTTTTTGACGGCGACCAGGGGGCAACAGTCTGGAAACACCATATATTTT.

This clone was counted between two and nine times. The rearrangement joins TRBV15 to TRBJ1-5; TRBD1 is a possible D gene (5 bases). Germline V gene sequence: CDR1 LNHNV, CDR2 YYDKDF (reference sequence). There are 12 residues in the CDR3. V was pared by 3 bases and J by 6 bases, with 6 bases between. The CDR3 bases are TGTGCCACCAGCAGGGGGGTTCAGCCCCAGCATTTT. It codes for CATSRGVQPQHF.

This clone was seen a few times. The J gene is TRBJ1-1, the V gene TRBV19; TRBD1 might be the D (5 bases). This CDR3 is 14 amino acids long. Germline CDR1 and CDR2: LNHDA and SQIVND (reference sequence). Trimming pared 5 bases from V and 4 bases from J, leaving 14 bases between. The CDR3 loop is CASSLGEGFTEAFF. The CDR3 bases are TGTGCCAGTAGTCTAGGGGAGGGGTTCACTGAAGCTTTCTTT.

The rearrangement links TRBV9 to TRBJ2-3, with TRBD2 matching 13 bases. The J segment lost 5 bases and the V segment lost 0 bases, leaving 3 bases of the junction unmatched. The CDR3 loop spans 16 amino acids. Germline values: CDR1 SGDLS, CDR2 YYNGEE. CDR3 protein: CASSVGTSGGIDTQYF. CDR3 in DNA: TGTGCCAGCAGCGTAGGGACTAGCGGGGGAATAGATACGCAGTATTTT.

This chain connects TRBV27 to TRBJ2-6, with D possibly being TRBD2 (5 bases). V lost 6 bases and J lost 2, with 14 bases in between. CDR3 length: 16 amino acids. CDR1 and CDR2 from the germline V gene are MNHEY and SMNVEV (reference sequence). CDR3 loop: CASRPSPAAGANVLTF. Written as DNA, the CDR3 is TGTGCCAGCAGGCCGTCCCCAGCGGCTGGGGCCAACGTCCTGACTTTC.

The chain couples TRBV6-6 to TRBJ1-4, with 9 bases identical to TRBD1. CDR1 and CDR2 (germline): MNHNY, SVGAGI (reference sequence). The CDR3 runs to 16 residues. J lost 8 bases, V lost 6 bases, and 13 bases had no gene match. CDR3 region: CASSYKQGARVEKLFF. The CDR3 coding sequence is TGTGCCAGCAGCTATAAACAGGGGGCGAGGGTAGAAAAACTGTTTTTT.

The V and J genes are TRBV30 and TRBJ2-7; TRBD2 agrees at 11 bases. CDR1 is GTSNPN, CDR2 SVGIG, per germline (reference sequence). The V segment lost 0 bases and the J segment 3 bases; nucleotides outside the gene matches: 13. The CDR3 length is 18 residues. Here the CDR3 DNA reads TGTGCCTGGAGTGTACGCAGTGGGTCTAGCGGGGGGTTCTACGAGCAGTACTTC. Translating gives CAWSVRSGSSGGFYEQYF.

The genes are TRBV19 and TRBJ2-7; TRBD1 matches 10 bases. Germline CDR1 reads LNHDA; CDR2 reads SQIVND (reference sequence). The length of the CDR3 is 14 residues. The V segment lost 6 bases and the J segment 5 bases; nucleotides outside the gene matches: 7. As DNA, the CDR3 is TGTGCCAGTAGACATTCCGGGACAGGGGACGAGCAGTACTTC. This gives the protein CASRHSGTGDEQYF. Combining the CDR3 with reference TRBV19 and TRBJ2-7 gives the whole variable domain DGGITQSPKYLFRKEGQNVTLSCEQNLNHDAMYWYRQDPGQGLRLIYYSQIVNDFQKGDIAEGYSVSREKKESFPLTVTSAQKNPTAFYLCASRHSGTGDEQYFGPGTRLTVT.

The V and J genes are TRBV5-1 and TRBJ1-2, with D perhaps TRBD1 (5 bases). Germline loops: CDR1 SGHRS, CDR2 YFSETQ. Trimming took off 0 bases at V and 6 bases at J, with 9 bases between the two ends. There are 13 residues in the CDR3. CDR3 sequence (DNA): TGCGCCAGCAGCTTGGGGGGCGAGGATGGCTACACCTTC. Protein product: CASSLGGEDGYTF.

In DNA, the CDR3 is TGTGCCAGCAGCTTAGAAGCGGGAAGCTCCTACAATGAGCAGTTCTTC. Translated: CASSLEAGSSYNEQFF. The chain recombines TRBV11-2 with TRBJ2-1; TRBD2 matches 7 bases. V lost 0 bases to trimming and J lost 0 bases; unmatched junction nucleotides: 2. This CDR3 is 16 amino acids long. CDR1 is SGHAT, CDR2 FQNNGV, per germline. The full variable domain, rest sourced from reference TRBV11-2 and TRBJ2-1, is EAGVAQSPRYKIIEKRQSVAFWCNPISGHATLYWYQQILGQGPKLLIQFQNNGVVDDSQLPKDRFSAERLKGVDSTLKIQPAKLEDSAVYLCASSLEAGSSYNEQFFGPGTRLTVL.

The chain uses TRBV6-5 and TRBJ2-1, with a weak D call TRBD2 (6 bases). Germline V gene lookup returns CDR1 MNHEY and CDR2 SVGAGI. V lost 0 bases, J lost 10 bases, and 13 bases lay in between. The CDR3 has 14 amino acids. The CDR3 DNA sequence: TGTGCCAGCAGTTACTCTTCCGGGAGAGGAGAGCAGTTCTTC. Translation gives CASSYSSGRGEQFF.

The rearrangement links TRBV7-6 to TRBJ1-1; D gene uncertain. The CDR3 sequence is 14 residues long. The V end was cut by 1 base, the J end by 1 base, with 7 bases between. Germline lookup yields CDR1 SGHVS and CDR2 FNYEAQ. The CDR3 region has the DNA TGTGCCAGCAGCTTAGGAGTCAGGAACACTGAAGCTTTCTTT. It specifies CASSLGVRNTEAFF. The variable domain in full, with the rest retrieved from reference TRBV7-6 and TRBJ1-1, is GAGVSQSPRYKVTKRGQDVALRCDPISGHVSLYWYRQALGQGPEFLTYFNYEAQQDKSGLPNDRFSAERPEGSISTLTIQRTEQRDSAMYRCASSLGVRNTEAFFGQGTRLTVV.

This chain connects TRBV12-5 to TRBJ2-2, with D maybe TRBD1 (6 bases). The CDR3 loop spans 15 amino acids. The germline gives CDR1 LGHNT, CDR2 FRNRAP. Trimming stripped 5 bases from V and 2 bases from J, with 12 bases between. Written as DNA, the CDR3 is TGTGCTAGTGGTACCGGGACACAAAACACCGGGGAGCTGTTTTTT. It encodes CASGTGTQNTGELFF. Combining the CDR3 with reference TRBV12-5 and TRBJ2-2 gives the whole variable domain DARVTQTPRHKVTEMGQEVTMRCQPILGHNTVFWYRQTMMQGLELLAYFRNRAPLDDSGMPKDRFSAEMPDATLATLKIQPSEPRDSAVYFCASGTGTQNTGELFFGEGSRLTVL.

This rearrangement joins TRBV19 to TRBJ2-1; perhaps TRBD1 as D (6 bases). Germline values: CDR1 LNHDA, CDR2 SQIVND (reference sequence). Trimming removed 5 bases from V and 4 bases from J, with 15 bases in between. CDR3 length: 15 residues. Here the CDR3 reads CASSFGQLSYNEQFF. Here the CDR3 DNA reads TGTGCCAGTAGTTTTGGACAGTTGAGTTACAATGAGCAGTTCTTC. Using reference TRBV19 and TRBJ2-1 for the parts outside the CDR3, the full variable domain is DGGITQSPKYLFRKEGQNVTLSCEQNLNHDAMYWYRQDPGQGLRLIYYSQIVNDFQKGDIAEGYSVSREKKESFPLTVTSAQKNPTAFYLCASSFGQLSYNEQFFGPGTRLTVL.

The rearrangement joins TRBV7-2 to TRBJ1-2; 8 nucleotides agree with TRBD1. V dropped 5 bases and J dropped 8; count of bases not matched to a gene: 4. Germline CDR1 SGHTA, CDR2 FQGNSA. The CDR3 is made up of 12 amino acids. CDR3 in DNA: TGTGCCAGCAGCCCAGGGGGCTGGGGCTACACCTTC. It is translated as CASSPGGWGYTF. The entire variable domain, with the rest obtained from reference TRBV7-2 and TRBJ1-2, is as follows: GAGVSQSPSNKVTEKGKDVELRCDPISGHTALYWYRQSLGQGLEFLIYFQGNSAPDKSGLPSDRFSAERTGGSVSTLTIQRTQQEDSAVYLCASSPGGWGYTFGSGTRLTVV.

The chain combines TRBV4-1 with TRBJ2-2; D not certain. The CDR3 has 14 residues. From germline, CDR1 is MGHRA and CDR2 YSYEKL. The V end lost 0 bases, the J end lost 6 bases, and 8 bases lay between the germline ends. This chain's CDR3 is CASSQDLGAGELFF. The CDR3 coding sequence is TGCGCCAGCAGCCAAGATCTGGGCGCCGGGGAGCTGTTTTTT.

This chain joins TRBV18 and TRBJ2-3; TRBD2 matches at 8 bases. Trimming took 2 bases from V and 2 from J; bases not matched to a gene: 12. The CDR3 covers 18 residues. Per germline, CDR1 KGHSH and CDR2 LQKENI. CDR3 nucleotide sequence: TGTGCCAGCTCACCAACCACTATAGGTAGCGGGGCCACAGATACGCAGTATTTT. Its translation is CASSPTTIGSGATDTQYF.

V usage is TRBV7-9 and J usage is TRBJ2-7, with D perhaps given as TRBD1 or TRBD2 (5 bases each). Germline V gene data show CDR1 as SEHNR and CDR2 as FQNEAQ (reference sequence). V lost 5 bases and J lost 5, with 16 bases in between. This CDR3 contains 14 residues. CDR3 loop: CASSPTGGRDEQYF. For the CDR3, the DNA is TGTGCCAGCAGCCCTACAGGCGGGCGGGACGAGCAGTACTTC. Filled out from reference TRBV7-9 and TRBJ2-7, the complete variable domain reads DTGVSQNPRHKITKRGQNVTFRCDPISEHNRLYWYRQTLGQGPEFLTYFQNEAQLEKSRLLSDRFSAERPKGSFSTLEIQRTEQGDSAMYLCASSPTGGRDEQYFGPGTRLTVT.

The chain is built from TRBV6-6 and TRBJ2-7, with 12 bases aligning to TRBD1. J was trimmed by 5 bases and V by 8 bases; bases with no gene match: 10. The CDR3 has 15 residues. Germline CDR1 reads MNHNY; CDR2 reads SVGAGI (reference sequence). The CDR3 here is CASRLSGQGADEQYF. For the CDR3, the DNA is TGTGCCAGCCGTTTATCGGGACAGGGGGCCGACGAGCAGTACTTC.

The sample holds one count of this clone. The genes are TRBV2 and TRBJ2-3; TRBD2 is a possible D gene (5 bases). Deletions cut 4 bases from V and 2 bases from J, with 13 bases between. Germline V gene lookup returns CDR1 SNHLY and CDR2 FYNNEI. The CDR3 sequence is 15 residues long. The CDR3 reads CASSVVGKITDTQYF. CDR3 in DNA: TGTGCCAGCAGTGTAGTCGGGAAGATCACAGATACGCAGTATTTT.

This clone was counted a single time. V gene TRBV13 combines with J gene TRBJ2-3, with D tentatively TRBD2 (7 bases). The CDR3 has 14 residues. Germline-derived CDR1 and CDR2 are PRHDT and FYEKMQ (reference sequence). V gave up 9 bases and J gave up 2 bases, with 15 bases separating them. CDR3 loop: CASLGGGVTDTQYF. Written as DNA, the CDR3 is TGTGCCAGTCTGGGCGGGGGCGTCACAGATACGCAGTATTTT. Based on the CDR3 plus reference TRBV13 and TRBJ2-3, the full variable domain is AAGVIQSPRHLIKEKRETATLKCYPIPRHDTVYWYQQGPGQDPQFLISFYEKMQSDKGSIPDRFSAQQFSDYHSELNMSSLELGDSALYFCASLGGGVTDTQYFGPGTRLTVL.

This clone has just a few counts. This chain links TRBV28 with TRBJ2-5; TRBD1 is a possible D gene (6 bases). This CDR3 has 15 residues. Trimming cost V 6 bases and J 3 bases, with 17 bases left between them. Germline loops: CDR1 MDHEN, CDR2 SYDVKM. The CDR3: CASSSSKYREETQYF. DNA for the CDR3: TGTGCCAGCAGCTCATCCAAGTACAGGGAAGAGACCCAGTACTTC.

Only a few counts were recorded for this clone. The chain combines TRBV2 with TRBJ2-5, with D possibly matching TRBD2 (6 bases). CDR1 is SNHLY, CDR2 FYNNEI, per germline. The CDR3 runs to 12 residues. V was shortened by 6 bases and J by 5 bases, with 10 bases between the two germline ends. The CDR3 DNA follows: TGTGCCAGCAGCGGACTACGCGAGACCCAGTACTTC. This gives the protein CASSGLRETQYF.